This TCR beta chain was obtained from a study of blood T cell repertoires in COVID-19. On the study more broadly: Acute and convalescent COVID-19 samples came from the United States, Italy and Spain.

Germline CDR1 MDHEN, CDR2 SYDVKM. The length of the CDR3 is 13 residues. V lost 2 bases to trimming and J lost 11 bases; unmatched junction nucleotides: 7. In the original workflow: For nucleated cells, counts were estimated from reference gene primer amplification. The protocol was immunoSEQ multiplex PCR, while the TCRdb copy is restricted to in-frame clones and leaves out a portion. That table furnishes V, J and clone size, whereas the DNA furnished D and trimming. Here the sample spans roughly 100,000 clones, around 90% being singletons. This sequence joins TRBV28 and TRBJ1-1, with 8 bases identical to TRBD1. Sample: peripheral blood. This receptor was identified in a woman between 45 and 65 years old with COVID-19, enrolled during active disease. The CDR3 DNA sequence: TGTGCCAGCAGTTTACCCGCCGACAGGGGCGCTTTCTTT. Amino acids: CASSLPADRGAFF.